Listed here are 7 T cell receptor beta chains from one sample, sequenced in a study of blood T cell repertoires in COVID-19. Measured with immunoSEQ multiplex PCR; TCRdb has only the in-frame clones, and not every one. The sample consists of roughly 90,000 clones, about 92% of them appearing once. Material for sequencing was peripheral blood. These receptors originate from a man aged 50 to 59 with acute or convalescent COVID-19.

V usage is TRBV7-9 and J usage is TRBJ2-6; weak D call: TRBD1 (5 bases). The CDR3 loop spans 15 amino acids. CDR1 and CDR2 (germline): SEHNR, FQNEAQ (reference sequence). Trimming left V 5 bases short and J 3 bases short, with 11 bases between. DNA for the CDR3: TGTGCCAGCAGCCCCCAGGGTAATGGGGCCAACGTCCTGACTTTC. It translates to CASSPQGNGANVLTF.

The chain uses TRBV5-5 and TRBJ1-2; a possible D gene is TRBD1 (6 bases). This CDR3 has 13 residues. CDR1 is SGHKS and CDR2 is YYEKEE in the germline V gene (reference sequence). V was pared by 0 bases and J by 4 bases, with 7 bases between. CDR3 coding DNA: TGTGCCAGCAGCTTGGGAGGGGGCTATGGCTACACCTTC. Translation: CASSLGGGYGYTF.

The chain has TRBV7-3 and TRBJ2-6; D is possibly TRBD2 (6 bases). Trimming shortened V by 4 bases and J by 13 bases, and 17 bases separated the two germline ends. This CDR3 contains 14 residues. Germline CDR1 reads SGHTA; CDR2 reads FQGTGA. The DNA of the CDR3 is TGTGCCAGCAGCTCCCCCGGGGCGGAGGGAGTCCTGACTTTC. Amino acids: CASSSPGAEGVLTF.

The CDR3 region has the DNA TGTGCCACCAGCAGAGATCGGCAGGGCTATGAAAAACTGTTTTTT. It encodes CATSRDRQGYEKLFF. The chain combines TRBV15 with TRBJ1-4; tentative D call: TRBD1 (5 bases). V dropped 0 bases and J dropped 6 bases, with 11 bases sitting between them. CDR1 and CDR2 from the germline V gene are LNHNV and YYDKDF (reference sequence). CDR3 length equals 15 residues.

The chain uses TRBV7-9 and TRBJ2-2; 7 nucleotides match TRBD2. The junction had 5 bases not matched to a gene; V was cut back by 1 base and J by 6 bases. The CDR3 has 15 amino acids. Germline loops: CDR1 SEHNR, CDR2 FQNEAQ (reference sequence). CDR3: CASSLERLAPGELFF. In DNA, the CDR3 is TGTGCCAGCAGCTTAGAAAGACTAGCTCCCGGGGAGCTGTTTTTT.

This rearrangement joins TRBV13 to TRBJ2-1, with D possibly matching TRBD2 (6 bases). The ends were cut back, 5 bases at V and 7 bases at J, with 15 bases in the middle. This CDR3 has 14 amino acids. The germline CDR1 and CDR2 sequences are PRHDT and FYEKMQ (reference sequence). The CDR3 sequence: CASSERAGVNEQFF. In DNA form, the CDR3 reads TGTGCCAGCAGCGAGCGGGCCGGGGTGAATGAGCAGTTCTTC.

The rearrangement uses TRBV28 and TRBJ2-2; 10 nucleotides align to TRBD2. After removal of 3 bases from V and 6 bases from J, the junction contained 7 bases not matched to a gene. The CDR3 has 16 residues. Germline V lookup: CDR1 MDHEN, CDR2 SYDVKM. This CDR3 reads CASSFVLAGDPGELFF. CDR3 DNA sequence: TGTGCCAGCAGTTTTGTCCTAGCGGGAGACCCCGGGGAGCTGTTTTTT.